The clone carrying this TCR beta chain occurred a few times. This entry belongs to a study of T cells in Graves' hyperthyroidism and ophthalmopathy. The germline V and J ends were trimmed by 0 bases and 0 bases, with 11 bases remaining between them. Germline V CDR1 and CDR2: SEHNR, FQNEAQ (reference sequence). The length of the CDR3 is 16 residues. What was amplified from RNA transcripts were TCR beta CDR3 regions. In the first-round RT-PCR of the TCR CDR3, the HTBI primer set was used. TCRdb redid the calling of the multiplex PCR reads with MiXCR, one entry per CDR3 protein. There are a few hundred thousand distinct CDR3 sequences in the sample; 22% occur only once, and about 49% lies in the top ten.

Sequencing was performed on blood. V gene TRBV7-9 combines with J gene TRBJ1-1; D is perhaps TRBD1 (6 bases). The TCR sequence derives from a woman in her 70s with Graves' ophthalmopathy. CDR3 DNA sequence: TGTGCCAGCAGCTTAGCCGACGGACAGATGAACACTGAAGCTTTCTTT. It translates to CASSLADGQMNTEAFF.